This TCR beta chain is drawn from a study of vaccination and CD4 T cells after COVID-19. The wider study: Cells were stimulated with overlapping spike peptide pools from SARS-CoV-2, HCoV-NL63, HCoV-OC43 and HCoV-229E.

This CDR3 is 15 amino acids long. Looked up from germline, CDR1 is KGHSH and CDR2 is LQKENI. V was pared by 0 bases and J by 8 bases, with 16 bases between. Oncomine TCR Beta short-read sequencing was applied to DNA from cultured CD4+ T cells. MiXCR was run by TCRdb on the PCR reads, yielding one entry per CDR3 protein. Here the sample spans about 6,800 distinct CDR3 sequences, approximately 59% being singletons. This clonotype was observed once. What it binds is not known. The treatment here: roughly ten-day PBMC culture with coronavirus spike peptide pools or control peptides (ViraFEST assay). Harvesting of the unexposed donor's CD4+ T cells predated the COVID-19 pandemic (2011-2018).

The clonotype originates from a human donor in good health. This chain joins TRBV18 and TRBJ1-1; D not resolved. Material for sequencing was CD4+ T cells from blood, cultured in vitro. Written as DNA, the CDR3 is TGTGCCAGCTCACCACCACGGACCGTATCCCCCGAAGCTTTCTTT. As protein: CASSPPRTVSPEAFF.